This T cell receptor beta chain was recorded in a study of a mutant IDH1 vaccine in newly diagnosed glioma (dated by TCRdb to 2020 to 2022). Some background on the complete study: Eight vaccinations were administered to patients in weeks 1, 3, 5, 7, 11, 15, 19 and 23, corresponding to visits V03 through V10. Before enrollment, most patients had been given radiochemotherapy with temozolomide as standard therapy, while the rest had received either radiotherapy alone or temozolomide alone. Vaccination started 4-6 weeks after radiotherapy alone, or was given together with temozolomide cycles in the groups whose treatment included chemotherapy. Longitudinal TCRB deep sequencing was done for 25 treated patients, wherever samples were available for exploratory analyses. Six visits were used for peripheral blood collection: V03 (baseline), V05, V07, V10, V12 and V13. Of the roughly 34 treated patients, roughly 60% were male and around 40% were female, and the mean age was approximately 41 years.

Trimming leaves V shorter by 5 bases and J shorter by 2 bases, with the junction holding 13 bases beyond the gene matches. The CDR3 holds 18 amino acids from the cysteine to the phenylalanine. Only the CDR3 portion is preserved as DNA: 54 bases, with reading frame beginning at the first base. Based on the germline V gene, the CDR1 and CDR2 sequences are SGHVS and FQNEAQ. The library was obtained by the immunoSEQ multiplex PCR assay. The hsTCRB Kit was used according to the manufacturer's protocol to amplify rearranged TCR beta chain sequences. An Illumina MiSeq was used to sequence the TCRB libraries. As for the original processing: The kit vendor's proprietary platform handled demultiplexing, trimming and gene mapping. Entries here come from immuneACCESS through TCRdb and include only in-frame sequences with V and J called. Some clones fail to appear in such tables; in the studies checked, an unresolved V gene covers under half of the shortfall, and the cause of the remainder is unknown. V, J and clone size reflect that table, while D and trimming were determined from the DNA. The table for this sample lists around 130,000 clones; about four fifths of them were counted only once. The ten largest make up under 7% of the sample.

In light of the paper, this sample's time point label describes: week 11, during vaccination. Each vaccine dose was 300 ug of a 20-mer mutant IDH1 peptide in Montanide, given subcutaneously with topical imiquimod. Newly diagnosed WHO grade 3 or 4 IDH1-mutant astrocytomas showing loss of nuclear ATRX were present in the donors. The samples were drawn from NOA16, a multicentre, single-arm, open-label phase I trial in Germany that tested a mutant IDH1 peptide vaccine in humans for the first time. Genomic DNA for TCRB sequencing was extracted from EDTA blood using the DNeasy Blood and Tissue Kit. Details on this clone: Its binding antigen is unknown. There are no base qualities to consult, and no much larger clone falls within one base.

Points the paper makes about the study in general: Immune responses induced by the vaccine were seen in roughly 95% of patients across multiple MHC alleles. No apparent relationship was observed between pseudoprogression and alterations in the top peripheral T cell clonotypes detected by TCRB sequencing. Selection of PBMC samples for TCRB deep sequencing was based on availability. According to the authors, sample limitations meant that analyses of patient blood samples could not be reproduced.

The sequencing used PBMCs, collected from a glioma patient whose treatment included an IDH1 peptide vaccine. The chain joins TRBV7-8 to TRBJ1-5; 9 bases in the junction line up with TRBD1. This clonotype originated in a man aged 35-49 years with glioma. The sequenced DNA: TGTGCCAGCAGCGCAGGATGGGGACAGGGCGTTGGCAATCAGCCCCAGCATTTT. The translation is CASSAGWGQGVGNQPQHF.